This T cell receptor (beta chain) was retrieved from a study of blood T cell repertoires in COVID-19. Study in general: Donors in the United States, Italy and Spain gave samples during acute or convalescent COVID-19. Sources were T cells, B-cell-depleted T cells, or PBMCs; the material itself was cDNA or gDNA.

As processed by the authors: The authors estimated nucleated cell counts from reference gene primer amplification. The data were produced by immunoSEQ multiplex PCR, yet TCRdb's version contains in-frame clones alone and is incomplete. V, J and clone size were drawn from that table, and D and trimming were deduced from the DNA. This sample carries about 170,000 clones, 83% of them seen once, and the ten largest clones take about 2%. V gave up 0 bases and J gave up 0 bases, with 10 bases separating them. Germline values: CDR1 LNHNV, CDR2 YYDKDF (reference sequence). The CDR3 has 16 amino acids. This clonotype was obtained from a woman over 75 with acute or convalescent COVID-19. J is TRBJ2-3 and V is TRBV15, with a possible D match to TRBD1 (6 bases). What was sequenced was peripheral blood. DNA of the CDR3: TGTGCCACCAGCAGAGATAATGGGGGCAGCACAGATACGCAGTATTTT. It specifies CATSRDNGGSTDTQYF.